Sequencing of this T cell receptor (beta chain) was carried out in a study of CD8 T cells in Susac syndrome. Study findings and constraints: CD4+ T cell repertoires in Susac syndrome exhibited no evidence of clonal expansion.

Reverse transcription of roughly 0.5 to 1 ug RNA used random hexamers. TCRdb reprocessed the immunoSEQ multiplex PCR reads with MiXCR, giving one entry per CDR3 protein. Among hundreds of thousands of distinct CDR3 sequences listed, 90% to 96% were seen once. The CDR3 totals 13 residues. Trimming took off 3 bases at V and 5 bases at J, with 11 bases between the two ends. In the case of this clonotype: Its matching antigen is unknown.

Sequencing used CD4+ T cells from PBMCs. The chain is built from TRBV12-3 or TRBV12-4 and TRBJ2-7, with D possibly being TRBD1 (6 bases). This clonotype was obtained from a human donor with Susac syndrome. The CDR3 nucleotides are TGTGCCAGCAGTTTTCAGGGGAAGGACGAGCAGTACTTC. Protein product: CASSFQGKDEQYF.